This T cell receptor beta chain was identified in a study of T cell responses to AZD1222 COVID-19 vaccine. General study findings and limits: Across spike, vaccine-associated CD4 TCRs were found, dominant at 160-218 and 743-854. At study baseline, merely a handful of AZD1222 recipients were seropositive. None of the repertoires were sampled until the peak T cell response had passed.

Comments on this clone: Its antigen is still unknown.

Method: immunoSEQ multiplex PCR; TCRdb's copy keeps in-frame clones and lacks some. The table lists around 130,000 clones, 92% of them singletons. The CDR3 is 13 residues long. V lost 6 bases and J lost 0; bases outside the gene matches: 2. The genes are TRBV12-3 or TRBV12-4 and TRBJ2-7, with 7 bases that match TRBD1. The sample consisted of peripheral blood, taken 28 days after the second AZD1222 dose. The clonotype comes from an adult who received the AZD1222 COVID-19 vaccine. Here the CDR3 DNA reads TGTGCCAGCAGGCAGGGGGACTCCTACGAGCAGTACTTC. This translates into CASRQGDSYEQYF.